A single T cell receptor beta chain is shown here with its context. The data were obtained in a study of blood T cell repertoires in COVID-19. Background on the study: Sources were T cells, B-cell-depleted T cells, or PBMCs; the material itself was cDNA or gDNA.

Trimming left V 2 bases short and J 2 bases short, with 7 bases between. The CDR3 has 14 residues. Germline values: CDR1 LGHDT, CDR2 YNNKEL (reference sequence). Per the authors' pipeline: Reference gene primer amplification gave nucleated cell count estimates. The data were produced by immunoSEQ multiplex PCR, yet TCRdb's version contains in-frame clones alone and is incomplete. Clone size and the V and J calls come from that table; the DNA yielded D and trimming. The sample includes 200,000 to 250,000 clones, approximately 86% of them seen just once. This receptor was obtained from a woman in her sixties or seventies with active or convalescent COVID-19. Sample: peripheral blood. The rearrangement uses TRBV3-1 (or the pseudogene TRBV3-2) and TRBJ1-5; D might be TRBD1 (5 bases). For the CDR3, the DNA is TGTGCCAGCAGCCAAACGGGGGGCAATCAGCCCCAGCATTTT. Translating gives CASSQTGGNQPQHF.